Following are 19 T cell receptor beta chains from one sample sequenced in a study of blood T cell repertoires in COVID-19. Measured with immunoSEQ multiplex PCR; TCRdb has only the in-frame clones, and not every one. The sample yields roughly 21,000 clones, 86% seen once. The source material was peripheral blood. The receptors shown here come from a woman of 80 years or more with active or convalescent COVID-19.

The chain combines TRBV24-1 with TRBJ1-1; D uncertain. Germline CDR1 is KGHDR and CDR2 is SFDVKD. The CDR3 totals 13 residues. V was shortened by 4 bases and J by 1 base, with 6 bases between the two germline ends. The CDR3 sequence: CATSENRNTEAFF. DNA of the CDR3: TGTGCCACCAGTGAGAACAGGAACACTGAAGCTTTCTTT.

CDR3 bases: TGTGCCAGCAGCTTGTATCCAGGGCGGTCAGATACGCAGTATTTT. Translation: CASSLYPGRSDTQYF. The chain combines TRBV5-4 with TRBJ2-3; D might be TRBD1 (5 bases). CDR3 length equals 15 residues. The germline V and J ends were trimmed by 1 base and 4 bases, with 13 bases remaining between them. The germline V gene encodes CDR1 SGHNT and CDR2 YYREEE (reference sequence).

The rearrangement uses TRBV6-2 or TRBV6-3 and TRBJ1-1; D is perhaps TRBD1 (6 bases). There are 12 residues in the CDR3. The V end lost 6 bases, the J end lost 6 bases, and 11 bases lay between the germline ends. CDR1 is MNHEY, CDR2 SVGEGT, per germline. The CDR3: CASSRRTAEAFF. CDR3 bases: TGTGCCAGCAGCAGACGGACAGCTGAAGCTTTCTTT.

V gene TRBV28 combines with J gene TRBJ1-2; D is unclear. The CDR3 sequence is 11 residues long. Trimming removed 5 bases at V and 9 bases at J, with 10 bases between. Germline V lookup: CDR1 MDHEN, CDR2 SYDVKM. CDR3 in amino acids: CASSRLESYTF. CDR3 coding DNA: TGTGCCAGCAGTCGACTGGAAAGCTACACCTTC.

This sequence joins TRBV30 and TRBJ2-5; 8 bases are shared with TRBD1. The CDR3 runs 14 residues. Germline-derived CDR1 and CDR2 are GTSNPN and SVGIG (reference sequence). Germline trimming cut 8 bases from V and 0 bases from J; bases unmatched to any gene: 8. CDR3 amino acids: CASNRGYDQETQYF. CDR3 in DNA: TGTGCCAGTAACAGGGGGTATGACCAAGAGACCCAGTACTTC.

The rearrangement joins TRBV2 to TRBJ1-2, with 8 bases lining up with TRBD1. The length of the CDR3 is 15 residues. The germline gives CDR1 SNHLY, CDR2 FYNNEI. J was trimmed by 1 base and V by 7 bases; bases with no gene match: 8. The CDR3 loop is CASIETGGSNYGYTF. The DNA for the CDR3 is TGTGCCAGCATAGAAACAGGGGGGAGTAACTATGGCTACACCTTC.

The J gene is TRBJ1-2, the V gene TRBV4-1; no clear D gene. With 3 bases removed from V and 8 bases from J, the gap between germline ends came to 13 bases. CDR3 length: 13 residues. CDR1 MGHRA and CDR2 YSYEKL come from the germline V gene. The CDR3 protein is CASSHVKTEGYTF. CDR3 DNA sequence: TGCGCCAGCAGCCACGTAAAAACGGAGGGCTACACCTTC.

This rearrangement joins TRBV11-1 to TRBJ2-6, with unresolved D. The CDR3 length is 14 residues. CDR1 and CDR2 from the germline V gene are SGHAT and FQDESV (reference sequence). Trimming removed 0 bases at V and 4 bases at J, with 4 bases between. The CDR3 DNA reads as TGTGCCAGCAGCTTAGCTGGCGGGGCCAACGTCCTGACTTTC. This gives the protein CASSLAGGANVLTF.

V and J are TRBV2 and TRBJ2-7; the match to TRBD1 covers 8 bases. The CDR3 extends over 15 amino acids. The trim removed 4 bases at V and 6 bases at J, leaving 11 bases unmatched. Germline lookup yields CDR1 SNHLY and CDR2 FYNNEI. Here the CDR3 reads CASSVQGDPPGEQYF. The DNA of the CDR3 is TGTGCCAGCAGTGTACAGGGGGACCCCCCAGGCGAGCAGTACTTC.

The chain is built from TRBV27 and TRBJ1-5, with 9 bases fitting TRBD1. V lost 5 bases to trimming and J lost 3 bases; unmatched junction nucleotides: 8. The CDR3 covers 16 residues. Germline CDR1 MNHEY, CDR2 SMNVEV (reference sequence). For the CDR3, the DNA is TGTGCCAGCAGTCCATTGGACAGGGGTGCCAATCAGCCCCAGCATTTT. It is translated as CASSPLDRGANQPQHF.

V is TRBV7-6 and J is TRBJ2-7; 12 positions agree with TRBD2. Germline-derived CDR1 and CDR2 are SGHVS and FNYEAQ. The junction had 3 bases not matched to a gene; V was cut back by 6 bases and J by 3 bases. CDR3 length: 14 amino acids. The CDR3 sequence: CASRSTSGSYEQYF. The CDR3, as DNA: TGTGCCAGCAGGTCGACTAGCGGGAGCTACGAGCAGTACTTC. Using reference TRBV7-6 and TRBJ2-7 for the parts outside the CDR3, the full variable domain is GAGVSQSPRYKVTKRGQDVALRCDPISGHVSLYWYRQALGQGPEFLTYFNYEAQQDKSGLPNDRFSAERPEGSISTLTIQRTEQRDSAMYRCASRSTSGSYEQYFGPGTRLTVT.

The V gene is TRBV14, the J gene TRBJ2-2; 10 bases map to TRBD2. Germline V lookup: CDR1 SGHDN, CDR2 FVKESK. The CDR3 totals 16 residues. Trimming took 2 bases from V and 10 from J; bases not matched to a gene: 10. The CDR3 DNA reads as TGTGCCAGCAGCCAAACCCCTCGGACTAGCGGAACGGAGCTGTTTTTT. As protein: CASSQTPRTSGTELFF.

V usage is TRBV20-1 and J usage is TRBJ1-1, with D possibly TRBD1 on 5 matching bases. The ends were cut back, 5 bases at V and 6 bases at J, with 10 bases in the middle. The CDR3 loop spans 11 amino acids. Germline V gene lookup returns CDR1 DFQATT and CDR2 SNEGSKA (reference sequence). The CDR3 DNA sequence: TGCAGTGCTTACGACAGATCTGAAGCTTTCTTT. The encoded protein is CSAYDRSEAFF.

The chain has TRBV3-1 (or the pseudogene TRBV3-2) and TRBJ1-2; D gene ambiguous. V was trimmed by 2 bases and J by 3 bases, leaving 19 bases between them. Germline CDR1 is LGHDT and CDR2 is YNNKEL (reference sequence). CDR3 size: 17 residues. Here the CDR3 DNA reads TGTGCCAGCAGCCAATCTCCCTCGCGGGGATCTCACTATGGCTACACCTTC. This gives the protein CASSQSPSRGSHYGYTF.

V and J are TRBV27 and TRBJ2-5; the match to TRBD2 covers 11 bases. The CDR3 has 15 residues. Looked up from germline, CDR1 is MNHEY and CDR2 is SMNVEV (reference sequence). With 4 bases clipped from V and 2 bases from J, the junction kept 3 bases outside the gene matches. The CDR3 DNA reads TGTGCCAGCAGTTCAAGACTAGCGGGGCAAGAGACCCAGTACTTC. This translates into CASSSRLAGQETQYF.

The V and J genes are TRBV20-1 and TRBJ1-1; 10 nucleotides match TRBD1. V shed 3 bases, J shed 8 bases, and the junction held 9 bases outside the gene matches. CDR1 DFQATT and CDR2 SNEGSKA come from the germline V gene (reference sequence). CDR3 length: 14 amino acids. Written as DNA, the CDR3 is TGCAGTGCTAGTAGACAGGGGGCCTGGATGGAAGCTTTCTTT. Protein product: CSASRQGAWMEAFF.

The genes are TRBV4-1 and TRBJ2-7; D possibly corresponds to TRBD1 (7 bases). Germline CDR1 is MGHRA and CDR2 is YSYEKL. V was shortened by 1 base and J by 2 bases, with 12 bases between the two germline ends. The CDR3 extends over 15 amino acids. The CDR3 nucleotides read TGCGCCAGCAGCCAAGGGTCAGGGGGGACCTACGAGCAGTACTTC. This gives the protein CASSQGSGGTYEQYF.

This clone occurred a few times. This chain uses TRBV28 with TRBJ1-5; D is uncertain. V lost 2 bases and J 2 bases, leaving 22 bases between the germline ends. CDR3 length: 19 amino acids. CDR1 MDHEN and CDR2 SYDVKM come from the germline V gene. Here the CDR3 DNA reads TGTGCCAGCAGTTTACTGGTCGTGGTGGGGAGAAGGGGCAATCAGCCCCAGCATTTT. Amino acids: CASSLLVVVGRRGNQPQHF.

This rearrangement joins TRBV5-4 to TRBJ2-3, with D hard to call. V was pared by 2 bases and J by 0 bases, with 4 bases between. The CDR3 loop spans 13 amino acids. Germline V gene lookup returns CDR1 SGHNT and CDR2 YYREEE (reference sequence). The CDR3 spells CASSFYSTDTQYF. As DNA, the CDR3 is TGTGCCAGCAGCTTCTATAGCACAGATACGCAGTATTTT. Drawing the rest from reference TRBV5-4 and TRBJ2-3, the complete variable domain is ETGVTQSPTHLIKTRGQQVTLRCSSQSGHNTVSWYQQALGQGPQFIFQYYREEENGRGNFPPRFSGLQFPNYSSELNVNALELDDSALYLCASSFYSTDTQYFGPGTRLTVL.